This T cell receptor (beta chain) derives from a study of OX40 agonist ivuxolimab in advanced cancers. About the investigation overall: Ivuxolimab was a fully human IgG2 agonistic monoclonal antibody targeting the costimulatory receptor OX40 (CD134). The dose-escalation cohort was 82.7% male with a mean age of around 62 years, ranging from roughly 23 to 80. Partial responses were achieved by three dose-escalation patients, of whom one had hepatocellular carcinoma and two had cutaneous melanoma. Peripheral TCRbeta sequencing was intended to test whether TCR sequence diversity was altered and clonal T-cell expansion was caused by ivuxolimab. Intravenous ivuxolimab was administered to patients every 2 weeks at six dose levels: 0.01, 0.1, 0.3, 1.5, 3 and 10 mg/kg. The paper covers the monotherapy dose-escalation part of the phase I ivuxolimab trial, which included N of about 50 patients. Prior anti-PD-1, anti-PD-L1 or anti-CTLA-4 therapy was permitted, and checkpoint inhibitors had been received by less than 45% of dose-escalation patients. Among the approximately 54 dose-escalation patients, some 20 had hepatocellular carcinoma, about 15 melanoma, 9 renal cell carcinoma and 9 head and neck cancer. Here is what the overall study found, with its caveats: Low levels of normalized T-cell clonal expansion were also seen in some patients who did not respond. Which antigens the clonally expanded peripheral T cells were specific for was not determined. At doses from 0.1 to 3.0 mg/kg, clonal expansion was seen in both CD4+ and CD8+ blood T cells between baseline and week 6. After ivuxolimab, more expanded clones were found on average in CD8+ T cells than in CD4+ T cells. In the 0.1-3.0 mg/kg groups, partial responders were among the patients with the lowest normalized peripheral clonal expansion, particularly in CD8+ T cells.

With respect to this clone: Its specific antigen is unknown. No clone much larger than this one lies a single base away; base qualities are absent.

Patients with autoimmune disease history or receiving systemic immunosuppression were excluded from the trial. Peripheral blood for TCR sequencing was collected from all dose cohorts at baseline, on cycle 4 day 1, and on cycle 7 day 1. Samples were obtained from an open-label, multicenter, first-in-human phase I dose-escalation trial of ivuxolimab. Adults with locally advanced or metastatic head and neck squamous cell, hepatocellular, melanoma or renal cell carcinoma were enrolled in the trial. CD4+ and CD8+ T cells were sorted separately from peripheral blood before TCR sequencing. The CDR3 has 17 amino acids, counting the end cysteine and phenylalanine. Only the CDR3 region is kept as DNA, spanning 51 bases read in frame from base 1. Ends trimmed: V by 0 bases, J by 5 bases; bases unmatched to a gene: 11. In the germline V gene (reference sequence), CDR1 corresponds to LNHNV and CDR2 to YYDKDF.

To sequence the TCRbeta CDR3 region, genomic DNA was isolated from the sorted cells. The immunoSEQ Assay was used to sequence the TCRbeta CDR3 regions. As stored in TCRdb, this immuneACCESS dataset retains in-frame rearrangements with V and J assigned. A fraction of the clones does not appear; measured against another copy, unresolved V genes explain less than half of the discrepancy, and the remainder lacks a known reason. The sample includes roughly 70,000 clones, with approximately 86% observed a single time. Roughly 0.75% of the sample belongs to the ten largest clones. This receptor was identified in an adult with an advanced solid tumor such as melanoma, head and neck, liver or kidney cancer. The sample here was CD4+ or CD8+ T cells sorted from blood, taken in a trial of the OX40 agonist ivuxolimab. Recombination connected TRBV15 to TRBJ2-7; TRBD1 matches 9 bases in the middle. CDR3 sequence: CATSRDATGTGRNEQYF. The bases read TGTGCCACCAGCAGAGATGCAACCGGGACAGGGCGCAACGAGCAGTACTTC.